This is a list of T cell receptor beta chains from one sample in a study of cytomegalovirus exposure and HLA in healthy donors. Using immunoSEQ multiplex PCR, the repertoire was profiled, and TCRdb retains in-frame clones only, with some absent. The sample gives around 70,000 clones, around 90% of which show up once; about 3% is in the top ten. The sequenced sample consisted of PBMCs. The origin of the receptors is a man younger than 35 in good health and CMV-seronegative. CDR3s include the opening cysteine and the closing phenylalanine or tryptophan. Each record gives: D gene, clone size, J gene, V gene, CDR3 protein, CDR3 DNA. A D gene is named only where the DNA matches it firmly. Clone size appears in some rows only: once, few, many, or a class for an expanded clone.

>-|once|TRBJ2-3|TRBV7-8
CASSYLGGGSWDTQYF
TGTGCCAGCAGCTATCTGGGTGGCGGCTCGTGGGATACGCAGTATTTT
>-|-|TRBJ2-7|TRBV28
CATKPPLTPNSYEQYF
TGTGCCACCAAACCCCCGTTGACACCGAATTCCTACGAGCAGTACTTC
>-|-|TRBJ2-2|TRBV12-5
CASGQGGGGELFF
TGTGCTAGTGGCCAGGGGGGCGGCGGGGAGCTGTTTTTT
>TRBD1|-|TRBJ1-2|TRBV6-4
CASSDSSQGAYYGYTF
TGTGCCAGCAGTGACTCTAGCCAGGGGGCTTACTATGGCTACACCTTC
>TRBD1|-|TRBJ2-6|TRBV5-4
CASSLGGFGANVLTF
TGTGCCAGCAGTTTAGGGGGCTTTGGGGCCAACGTCCTGACTTTC
>-|-|TRBJ1-3|TRBV29-1
CSVTSRGDGNTIYF
TGCAGCGTTACCTCCCGGGGTGATGGAAACACCATATATTTT
>TRBD1|-|TRBJ2-5|TRBV5-6
CASSNRDRGLETQYF
TGTGCCAGCAGCAACCGGGACAGGGGGCTAGAGACCCAGTACTTC
>TRBD1|-|TRBJ2-1|TRBV5-1
CASSSGGVEQFF
TGCGCCAGCAGCTCAGGGGGCGTGGAGCAGTTCTTC
>-|-|TRBJ2-6|TRBV28
CASNQVSGANVLTF
TGTGCCAGCAATCAGGTCTCTGGGGCCAACGTCCTGACTTTC
>TRBD1|-|TRBJ1-4|TRBV19
CASTAGSGTGSKKLFF
TGTGCCAGTACCGCCGGGTCCGGGACAGGGTCGAAAAAACTGTTTTTT
>-|-|TRBJ2-1|TRBV5-1
CASSFMMSSYNEQFF
TGCGCCAGCAGCTTCATGATGAGCTCCTACAATGAGCAGTTCTTC
>-|-|TRBJ1-2|TRBV13
CASSPKGATGTF
TGTGCCAGCAGCCCGAAAGGCGCGACGGGGACCTTC
>-|-|TRBJ2-2|TRBV7-3
CASSREKDAGELFF
TGTGCCAGCAGCCGGGAAAAGGACGCCGGGGAGCTGTTTTTT
>-|once|TRBJ2-7|TRBV27
CASSPAGKYEQYF
TGTGCCAGCAGCCCCGCAGGGAAGTACGAGCAGTACTTC
>-|-|TRBJ1-2|TRBV7-8
CASSLGWREGRNYGYTF
TGTGCCAGCAGCTTAGGTTGGCGGGAGGGCAGGAACTATGGCTACACCTTC
>-|-|TRBJ2-7|TRBV18
CASSPGGGHLYEQYF
TGTGCCAGCTCACCAGGTGGGGGACATCTCTACGAGCAGTACTTC
>-|-|TRBJ1-5|TRBV28
CASSLVASPQHF
TGTGCCAGCAGTTTAGTAGCCTCCCCCCAGCATTTT
>-|-|TRBJ1-2|TRBV7-9
CASSLARFRGMDGYTF
TGTGCCAGCAGCTTAGCGCGATTCAGGGGAATGGATGGCTACACCTTC
>TRBD2|-|TRBJ2-2|TRBV7-2
CASSPSGRAGELFF
TGTGCCAGCAGTCCTAGCGGGAGGGCCGGGGAGCTGTTTTTT
>TRBD1|-|TRBJ2-1|TRBV19
CASSVDREYNEQFF
TGTGCCAGTAGTGTCGACAGGGAGTACAATGAGCAGTTCTTC
>-|-|TRBJ2-7|TRBV28
CASSLSGFSYEQYF
TGTGCCAGCAGTTTAAGCGGGTTCTCCTACGAGCAGTACTTC
>-|-|TRBJ2-7|TRBV7-8
CASSLAAQGYEQYF
TGTGCCAGCAGCTTAGCGGCACAGGGCTACGAGCAGTACTTC
>-|-|TRBJ2-7|TRBV28
CASSLISSDQTYEQYF
TGTGCCAGCAGTCTGATATCTAGCGACCAAACCTACGAGCAGTACTTC
>-|-|TRBJ1-1|TRBV19
CASSIGDLNTEAFF
TGTGCCAGTAGTATAGGGGACTTGAACACTGAAGCTTTCTTT
>-|once|TRBJ1-2|TRBV25-1
CATAVGANYGYTF
TGTGCCACCGCCGTGGGAGCTAACTATGGCTACACCTTC